The 6 T cell receptor beta chains reported below all come from one sample, sequenced in a study of OX40 agonist ivuxolimab in advanced cancers. Clones were read by immunoSEQ multiplex PCR, and TCRdb kept only the in-frame ones, dropping some. The profile shows around 88,000 clones, 90% to 95% of them singletons. Sequenced material: CD4+ or CD8+ T cells sorted from blood, taken in a trial of the OX40 agonist ivuxolimab. The source is an adult with an advanced solid tumor such as melanoma, head and neck, liver or kidney cancer.

A remark on this clone: One junction end disagrees with the germline gene, perhaps due to a read error. The genes are TRBV6-1 and TRBJ1-4; perhaps TRBD1 as D (5 bases). Germline CDR1 reads MNHNS; CDR2 reads SASEGT. The CDR3 runs 14 residues. The CDR3 bases are TGTGCCAGCAGGGAAGTGGGGGGAGGTGAAAAACTGTTTTTT. Translated, it gives CASREVGGGEKLFF.

The CDR3 loop reads CASSRGTGRTGELFF. DNA of the CDR3: TGTGCCAGCTCACGCGGGACAGGGAGGACCGGGGAGCTGTTTTTT. The chain recombines TRBV18 with TRBJ2-2; 9 nucleotides match TRBD1. The length of the CDR3 is 15 residues. The germline V gene encodes CDR1 KGHSH and CDR2 LQKENI. Germline trimming cut 4 bases from V and 5 bases from J; bases unmatched to any gene: 5.

The chain joins TRBV6-1 to TRBJ1-3; unclear D gene. This CDR3 has 13 amino acids. The germline gives CDR1 MNHNS, CDR2 SASEGT. V shed 8 bases and J shed 3 bases, with 11 bases lying between them. The CDR3 sequence is CASLVPGGNTIYF. The CDR3 DNA reads TGTGCCAGCCTTGTCCCCGGTGGAAACACCATATATTTT.

The chain carries TRBV6-5 and TRBJ2-2; 7 bases agree with TRBD2. In germline, CDR1 is MNHEY, CDR2 SVGAGI. This CDR3 comprises 14 residues. Unmatched junction bases numbered 7, after V lost 6 bases and J lost 6 bases. The CDR3 nucleotides read TGTGCCAGCAGACGGGAGGCCGGTCCCGGGGAGCTGTTTTTT. This encodes CASRREAGPGELFF.

V usage is TRBV28 and J usage is TRBJ2-7, with a possible D match to TRBD2 (6 bases). This CDR3 is 14 amino acids long. V was clipped by 7 bases and J by 0 bases, with 13 bases between them. From germline, CDR1 is MDHEN and CDR2 SYDVKM. The CDR3 here is CASNRPGSSYEQYF. The CDR3 DNA reads as TGTGCCAGCAACAGACCCGGGAGCTCCTACGAGCAGTACTTC.

The chain joins TRBV6-5 to TRBJ2-7; 8 positions agree with TRBD1. The CDR3 contains 16 residues. The trim removed 0 bases at V and 1 base at J, leaving 5 bases unmatched. Germline CDR1 reads MNHEY; CDR2 reads SVGAGI. The CDR3: CASSYSGDRLSYEQYF. CDR3 nucleotide sequence: TGTGCCAGCAGTTACTCCGGGGACAGGCTGTCCTACGAGCAGTACTTC.